The TCR beta chain described here comes from a study of blood T cell repertoires in COVID-19. At the level of the study: The samples span acute and convalescent COVID-19 from the United States, Italy and Spain. The cDNA or gDNA used as material had been derived from T cells, B-cell-depleted T cells, or PBMCs.

Methods used by the authors: Amplification from reference gene primers served as the basis for estimated nucleated cell counts. Profiled with immunoSEQ multiplex PCR; TCRdb holds only in-frame clones, not every one. That table furnishes V, J and clone size, whereas the DNA furnished D and trimming. The repertoire holds roughly 73,000 clones, with around 75% as singletons. J was trimmed by 3 bases and V by 5 bases; bases with no gene match: 3. This CDR3 is built from 14 residues. Germline V gives CDR1 SGHTA, CDR2 FQGTGA. The V and J genes are TRBV7-3 and TRBJ1-2, with TRBD1 identical over 10 bases. This TCR was recovered from a man between 70 and 80 years old with acute or convalescent COVID-19. Sequences were obtained from peripheral blood. CDR3 DNA: TGTGCCAGCAGCCCGACAGGGGGCGACTATGGCTACACCTTC. Translation: CASSPTGGDYGYTF.